One and the same sample provided the 28 T cell receptor beta chains below, sequenced in a study of shared clonotypes between healthy human individuals. Here immunoSEQ multiplex PCR was the method, and the copy in TCRdb shows in-frame clones only, minus some. The table shows hundreds of thousands of clones, with roughly 98% occurring only once. Naive CD8 cells lacked CD45RO, underwent positive selection for CCR7 and left out terminally differentiated effector memory CD45RA+ cells. Sequencing input: naive CD8+ T cells sorted from blood. The receptors shown here come from a man younger than 40 in good health.

The count of this clone is one. The chain is built from TRBV15 and TRBJ1-1; D not certain. Trimming cost V 4 bases and J 0 bases, with 9 bases left between them. This CDR3 spans 14 amino acids. Germline CDR1 is LNHNV and CDR2 is YYDKDF (reference sequence). CDR3 DNA sequence: TGTGCCACCAGCATTCTTAAGCTGAACACTGAAGCTTTCTTT. As protein: CATSILKLNTEAFF.

This chain joins TRBV5-1 and TRBJ2-5; TRBD2 matches at 14 bases. CDR3 size: 17 residues. The V segment lost 0 bases and the J segment 5 bases; nucleotides outside the gene matches: 6. From germline, CDR1 is SGHRS and CDR2 YFSETQ. The DNA of the CDR3 is TGCGCCAGCAGCTTGGGACTAGCGGGAGGGGACGGCGAGACCCAGTACTTC. Protein sequence: CASSLGLAGGDGETQYF.

The chain joins TRBV7-2 to TRBJ2-7, with 7 bases that match TRBD1. Germline CDR1 SGHTA, CDR2 FQGNSA. CDR3 size: 16 residues. The junction had 8 bases not matched to a gene; V was cut back by 1 base and J by 2 bases. CDR3 DNA sequence: TGTGCCAGCAGCTTAGATCTACAGGGGCCAACCTACGAGCAGTACTTC. Amino acids: CASSLDLQGPTYEQYF.

The chain recombines TRBV6-1 with TRBJ2-7, with 7 nucleotides matching TRBD1. The CDR3 has 17 amino acids. Germline V lookup: CDR1 MNHNS, CDR2 SASEGT. The V segment lost 0 bases and the J segment 2 bases; nucleotides outside the gene matches: 10. The CDR3 region is CASSEAIPVGQAYEQYF. The CDR3 region has the DNA TGTGCCAGCAGTGAAGCGATCCCGGTAGGACAGGCCTACGAGCAGTACTTC.

As regards this clone: The sample holds other DNA sequences that translate to the same CDR3. This chain joins TRBV28 and TRBJ2-7; D is unresolved. Per germline, CDR1 MDHEN and CDR2 SYDVKM. The CDR3 totals 12 residues. Trimming pared 3 bases from V and 7 bases from J, leaving 10 bases between. In nucleotides, the CDR3 is TGTGCCAGCAGTTTCGGGTCATCTGAGCAGTACTTC. This encodes CASSFGSSEQYF.

This chain connects TRBV6-1 to TRBJ2-3; TRBD2 might be the D (5 bases). Trimming took off 8 bases at V and 0 bases at J, with 12 bases between the two ends. The germline V gene has CDR1 MNHNS and CDR2 SASEGT. The CDR3 has 14 residues. DNA for the CDR3: TGTGCCAGCGAAGGAGCGGCAAGCACAGATACGCAGTATTTT. Translating gives CASEGAASTDTQYF.

CDR3 in amino acids: CASTLGAQNEQFF. As DNA, the CDR3 is TGTGCCAGCACTTTGGGAGCGCAGAATGAGCAGTTCTTC. The chain recombines TRBV13 with TRBJ2-1; D is possibly TRBD2 (5 bases). The CDR3 extends over 13 amino acids. V was pared by 7 bases and J by 7 bases, with 14 bases between. CDR1 is PRHDT, CDR2 FYEKMQ, per germline (reference sequence).

Here the CDR3 DNA reads TGTGCCAGCAGCTTAGATGGACTAGCGGGAGTCAATGAGCAGTTCTTC. This encodes CASSLDGLAGVNEQFF. The V call is TRBV11-2, the J call TRBJ2-1; TRBD2 matches 13 bases. Germline values: CDR1 SGHAT, CDR2 FQNNGV. The CDR3 covers 16 residues. J lost 6 bases, V lost 0 bases, and 2 bases had no gene match.

On this clone itself: Other DNA sequences in the sample encode the same CDR3. The chain combines TRBV29-1 with TRBJ2-7, with TRBD2 matching 7 bases. With V trimmed by 4 bases and J by 2 bases, 5 bases remained unmatched. Germline V gene sequence: CDR1 SQVTM, CDR2 ANQGSEA. The CDR3 is 13 residues long. The CDR3 here is CSVVLAVAYEQYF. In nucleotides, the CDR3 is TGCAGCGTTGTTCTAGCGGTGGCCTACGAGCAGTACTTC.

The J gene is TRBJ2-1, the V gene TRBV2; TRBD2 agrees at 11 bases. CDR3 length: 13 amino acids. After removal of 6 bases from V and 9 bases from J, the junction contained 4 bases not matched to a gene. Germline CDR1 is SNHLY and CDR2 is FYNNEI. The CDR3: CASRILAGVEQFF. The DNA of the CDR3 is TGTGCCAGCAGGATACTAGCGGGAGTTGAGCAGTTCTTC. The full variable domain, with the rest looked up from reference TRBV2 and TRBJ2-1, is EPEVTQTPSHQVTQMGQEVILRCVPISNHLYFYWYRQILGQKVEFLVSFYNNEISEKSEIFDDQFSVERPDGSNFTLKIRSTKLEDSAMYFCASRILAGVEQFFGPGTRLTVL.

This clone appeared once. This rearrangement joins TRBV5-4 to TRBJ2-7; D possibly corresponds to TRBD2 (6 bases). Between the trimmed V and J ends, which lost 4 bases and 1 base, there was a span of 9 bases. CDR1 and CDR2 from the germline V gene are SGHNT and YYREEE (reference sequence). This CDR3 spans 13 amino acids. In DNA form, the CDR3 reads TGTGCCAGCAGCGGGGGGACTTCCTACGAGCAGTACTTC. Translating gives CASSGGTSYEQYF.

The chain has TRBV5-1 and TRBJ2-1; D possibly uses TRBD1 or TRBD2 (6 bases each). From germline, CDR1 is SGHRS and CDR2 YFSETQ. This CDR3 is 15 amino acids long. Trimming took off 3 bases at V and 2 bases at J, with 12 bases between the two ends. The CDR3 DNA follows: TGCGCCAGCAGCTCCCCCCGGGGGCCCTACAATGAGCAGTTCTTC. This codes for CASSSPRGPYNEQFF.

The chain combines TRBV7-3 with TRBJ1-2; 7 bases are shared with TRBD1. Unmatched junction bases numbered 10, after V lost 5 bases and J lost 4 bases. Per germline, CDR1 SGHTA and CDR2 FQGTGA. The CDR3 has 15 residues. This CDR3 reads CASSEQGPQGYGYTF. Written as DNA, the CDR3 is TGTGCCAGCAGCGAACAGGGGCCACAGGGCTATGGCTACACCTTC.

This sequence joins TRBV4-1 and TRBJ2-2; 7 positions agree with TRBD1. Unmatched junction bases numbered 2, after V lost 0 bases and J lost 4 bases. The germline gives CDR1 MGHRA, CDR2 YSYEKL. The length of the CDR3 is 15 residues. The CDR3 DNA follows: TGCGCCAGCAGCCAAGACTCAGGGGGCACCGGGGAGCTGTTTTTT. Protein: CASSQDSGGTGELFF.

The genes are TRBV7-8 and TRBJ2-7; the D gene is possibly TRBD2 (6 bases). There are 14 residues in the CDR3. Germline V CDR1 and CDR2: SGHVS, FQNEAQ. V lost 5 bases and J 6 bases, leaving 17 bases between the germline ends. CDR3 sequence: CASSPTAGLGEQYF. Here the CDR3 DNA reads TGTGCCAGCAGCCCCACCGCGGGGTTAGGCGAGCAGTACTTC.

This clone was observed once. The chain is built from TRBV27 and TRBJ2-7; 14 bases match TRBD2. With 5 bases clipped from V and 3 bases from J, the junction kept 3 bases outside the gene matches. Germline V gene data show CDR1 as MNHEY and CDR2 as SMNVEV (reference sequence). The length of the CDR3 is 15 residues. The CDR3, as DNA: TGTGCCAGCAGTCTGGGACTAGCGGGAGACTACGAGCAGTACTTC. Translating it yields CASSLGLAGDYEQYF.

V and J are TRBV7-9 and TRBJ2-1; 8 bases map to TRBD1. The CDR3 length is 15 residues. V lost 4 bases to trimming and J lost 5 bases; unmatched junction nucleotides: 7. Looked up from germline, CDR1 is SEHNR and CDR2 is FQNEAQ (reference sequence). The CDR3 DNA sequence: TGTGCCAGCAGCTCTCGACAGGGGCCCCACAATGAGCAGTTCTTC. This codes for CASSSRQGPHNEQFF.

This rearrangement joins TRBV5-5 to TRBJ2-2; 7 bases match TRBD2. CDR3 length: 14 amino acids. With 2 bases clipped from V and 9 bases from J, the junction kept 7 bases outside the gene matches. Germline loops: CDR1 SGHKS, CDR2 YYEKEE (reference sequence). CDR3 in DNA: TGTGCCAGCAGCTTCGGACTAGTCGGTCGGGAGCTGTTTTTT. Translating it yields CASSFGLVGRELFF.

The rearrangement joins TRBV28 to TRBJ1-1; no firm D call. V was clipped by 2 bases and J by 6 bases, with 16 bases between them. Germline V lookup: CDR1 MDHEN, CDR2 SYDVKM. The CDR3 is made up of 15 amino acids. This CDR3 is CASSLPHHKGAEAFF. Here the CDR3 DNA reads TGTGCCAGCAGTTTACCGCATCATAAGGGCGCTGAAGCTTTCTTT.

The chain combines TRBV6-1 with TRBJ2-7; TRBD1 agrees at 9 bases. The trim removed 8 bases at V and 4 bases at J, leaving 3 bases unmatched. The CDR3 length is 12 residues. CDR1 is MNHNS, CDR2 SASEGT, per germline. The CDR3 is CASLGTGYEQYF. CDR3 DNA sequence: TGTGCCAGCCTGGGGACAGGGTACGAGCAGTACTTC.

This chain links TRBV9 with TRBJ2-1; the match to TRBD1 covers 7 bases. This CDR3 is 15 amino acids long. CDR1 is SGDLS and CDR2 is YYNGEE in the germline V gene. J gave up 8 bases and V 5 bases, and 13 bases lay outside the gene matches. CDR3 in amino acids: CASSATGMGVDEQFF. The CDR3 coding sequence is TGTGCCAGCAGTGCGACAGGGATGGGGGTCGATGAGCAGTTCTTC.

The rearrangement uses TRBV19 and TRBJ2-7; no firm D call. This CDR3 has 13 residues. Trimming left V 4 bases short and J 3 bases short, with 10 bases between. Germline lookup yields CDR1 LNHDA and CDR2 SQIVND (reference sequence). The CDR3 reads CASSNTAIYEQYF. In nucleotides, the CDR3 is TGTGCCAGTAGTAATACAGCGATCTACGAGCAGTACTTC.

This clone was counted once. The gene calls are TRBV2 and TRBJ2-5, with TRBD1 matching 9 bases. The trim removed 5 bases at V and 0 bases at J, leaving 1 base unmatched. This CDR3 contains 14 residues. The germline V gene has CDR1 SNHLY and CDR2 FYNNEI. The CDR3 DNA follows: TGTGCCAGCAGTTGGACAGGGGACCAAGAGACCCAGTACTTC. Translating it yields CASSWTGDQETQYF.

The chain carries TRBV13 and TRBJ2-7; D tentatively reads TRBD1 or TRBD2 (5 bases each). CDR1 is PRHDT and CDR2 is FYEKMQ in the germline V gene (reference sequence). The CDR3 spans 16 residues. Trimming took 5 bases from V and 3 from J, leaving 20 bases between them. The CDR3 spells CASSAETGPNIYEQYF. CDR3 in DNA: TGTGCCAGCAGCGCGGAGACGGGGCCAAACATCTACGAGCAGTACTTC.

The chain links TRBV7-6 to TRBJ2-7, with 7 positions matching TRBD1. The CDR3 loop spans 15 amino acids. The J segment lost 4 bases and the V segment lost 3 bases, leaving 9 bases of the junction unmatched. From germline, CDR1 is SGHVS and CDR2 FNYEAQ. The CDR3 spells CASSFRDSVPYEQYF. The CDR3 DNA sequence: TGTGCCAGCAGCTTCCGGGACAGCGTCCCTTACGAGCAGTACTTC.

This sequence joins TRBV2 and TRBJ1-5, with 7 bases that match TRBD1. After removal of 3 bases from V and 4 bases from J, the junction contained 9 bases not matched to a gene. The CDR3 is 16 amino acids. Germline loops: CDR1 SNHLY, CDR2 FYNNEI. The CDR3 coding sequence is TGTGCCAGCAGTGATAGGAGAGACAGGGTGAATCAGCCCCAGCATTTT. This translates into CASSDRRDRVNQPQHF.

The rearrangement links TRBV11-3 to TRBJ2-6; D gene ambiguous. This CDR3 is built from 16 residues. The germline V gene encodes CDR1 SGHNT and CDR2 YENEEA. The V end lost 1 base, the J end lost 0 bases, and 7 bases lay between the germline ends. The CDR3, as DNA: TGTGCCAGCAGCTTAGGGATGGGCTCTGGGGCCAACGTCCTGACTTTC. Translated, it gives CASSLGMGSGANVLTF. Full variable domain (rest looked up from reference TRBV11-3 and TRBJ2-6): EAGVVQSPRYKIIEKKQPVAFWCNPISGHNTLYWYLQNLGQGPELLIRYENEEAVDDSQLPKDRFSAERLKGVDSTLKIQPAELGDSAVYLCASSLGMGSGANVLTFGAGSRLTVL.

This chain links TRBV18 with TRBJ2-7, with D perhaps matching TRBD2 (7 bases). The length of the CDR3 is 13 residues. Trimming shortened V by 6 bases and J by 6 bases, and 15 bases separated the two germline ends. Germline CDR1 is KGHSH and CDR2 is LQKENI. CDR3 residues: CASSETGGLEQYF. In nucleotides, the CDR3 is TGTGCCAGCTCCGAGACGGGGGGCCTCGAGCAGTACTTC. The full variable domain, in which reference TRBV18 and TRBJ2-7 provide the parts outside the CDR3, is NAGVMQNPRHLVRRRGQEARLRCSPMKGHSHVYWYRQLPEEGLKFMVYLQKENIIDESGMPKERFSAEFPKEGPSILRIQQVVRGDSAAYFCASSETGGLEQYFGPGTRLTVT.